Following are 26 T cell receptor beta chains from one sample sequenced in a study of T cell responses to AZD1222 COVID-19 vaccine. Profiling relied on immunoSEQ multiplex PCR, and the TCRdb table lists in-frame clones only, not all of them. The table shows 150,000 to 200,000 clones, with just under 95% occurring only once. This specimen consisted of peripheral blood, obtained on day 0 of AZD1222 vaccination. The receptor source for this set is an adult in good health.

The chain carries TRBV6-6 and TRBJ2-1; TRBD1 matches 11 bases. This CDR3 has 14 residues. V lost 6 bases, J lost 6 bases, and 4 bases stayed unmatched. In germline, CDR1 is MNHNY, CDR2 SVGAGI (reference sequence). The CDR3 DNA sequence: TGTGCCAGCAGGCCCGGGACAGGGGGCAATGAGCAGTTCTTC. Translated, it gives CASRPGTGGNEQFF.

The rearrangement joins TRBV19 to TRBJ1-1; D not certain. With 3 bases removed from V and 9 bases from J, the gap between germline ends came to 8 bases. There are 11 residues in the CDR3. Per the germline V gene, CDR1 is LNHDA and CDR2 is SQIVND (reference sequence). This CDR3 reads CASSIEDQAFF. CDR3 nucleotide sequence: TGTGCCAGTAGTATCGAAGACCAAGCTTTCTTT.

The chain has TRBV19 and TRBJ2-2; 7 bases agree with TRBD1. The CDR3 runs 19 residues. V trimming: 3 bases; J trimming: 2 bases; junction bases outside the gene matches: 15. CDR1 is LNHDA and CDR2 is SQIVND in the germline V gene (reference sequence). The CDR3, as DNA: TGTGCCAGTAGTATGGGCCAGGGGGAATGGGGGTCTAACACCGGGGAGCTGTTTTTT. Its translation is CASSMGQGEWGSNTGELFF.

Comment on this clone: The junction shows a germline mismatch at one end, possibly a read error. This chain links TRBV2 with TRBJ2-2, with TRBD1 identical over 9 bases. Germline V gene data show CDR1 as SNHLY and CDR2 as FYNNEI. This CDR3 is built from 17 residues. The CDR3 protein is CASRTSRDRANAGELFF. Here the CDR3 DNA reads TGTGCCAGCAGGACGTCCCGGGACAGGGCGAACGCCGGGGAGCTGTTTTTT.

The chain links TRBV15 to TRBJ1-2; tentatively, D is TRBD1 (5 bases). Germline V gene data show CDR1 as LNHNV and CDR2 as YYDKDF (reference sequence). V lost 1 base and J lost 4, with 10 bases in between. This CDR3 is 14 amino acids long. The CDR3 reads CATSRGDAFYGYTF. The DNA of the CDR3 is TGTGCCACCAGCAGAGGGGACGCCTTCTATGGCTACACCTTC.

As concerns this clone: Its ends do not fully match the called genes, so a read error is possible. The chain combines TRBV7-7 with TRBJ2-2, with 12 positions matching TRBD2. The CDR3 length is 18 residues. Germline V gene sequence: CDR1 SSHAT, CDR2 FNYEAQ (reference sequence). The CDR3 reads CASSPHPLAGGITGELFF. As DNA, the CDR3 is TGTGCTAGCAGCCCCCACCCCCTAGCGGGAGGGATCACCGGGGAGCTGTTTTTT.

This clone was recorded once. The chain carries TRBV6-5 and TRBJ1-6; D might be TRBD1 (6 bases). The V gene lost 8 bases and the J gene lost 10 bases, with 21 bases spanning the gap. The CDR3 runs 15 residues. The germline V gene encodes CDR1 MNHEY and CDR2 SVGAGI. The CDR3 DNA follows: TGTGCCAGCTACAACCGGCCGGGACAAGGGTCACCCCTCCACTTT. Amino acids: CASYNRPGQGSPLHF.

The chain employs TRBV30 and TRBJ1-1; weak D call: TRBD1 (6 bases). CDR1 and CDR2 from the germline V gene are GTSNPN and SVGIG (reference sequence). The CDR3 sequence is 14 residues long. The V gene lost 8 bases and the J gene lost 2 bases, with 18 bases spanning the gap. CDR3 nucleotides: TGTGCCGGGACGGGGACACCGATAAACACTGAAGCTTTCTTT. This encodes CAGTGTPINTEAFF.

The V and J genes are TRBV6-4 and TRBJ1-2; maybe TRBD1 (5 bases). The CDR3 length is 13 residues. The germline gives CDR1 MRHNA, CDR2 SNTAGT. Trimming pared 9 bases from V and 5 bases from J, leaving 16 bases between. The CDR3 sequence is CASRGLPGYGYTF. CDR3 bases: TGTGCCAGTAGGGGACTCCCGGGGTATGGCTACACCTTC.

The DNA for the CDR3 is TGTGCCAGCAGCCCGAGGAACAGGGGATTCACAGACACCATATATTTT. It specifies CASSPRNRGFTDTIYF. This chain joins TRBV11-2 and TRBJ1-3; TRBD1 matches at 7 bases. Trimming removed 5 bases from V and 8 bases from J; junction bases left unmatched: 15. The CDR3 is 16 amino acids. The germline V gene encodes CDR1 SGHAT and CDR2 FQNNGV. Variable domain in full (rest from reference TRBV11-2 and TRBJ1-3): EAGVAQSPRYKIIEKRQSVAFWCNPISGHATLYWYQQILGQGPKLLIQFQNNGVVDDSQLPKDRFSAERLKGVDSTLKIQPAKLEDSAVYLCASSPRNRGFTDTIYFGEGSWLTVV.

The J gene is TRBJ1-1, the V gene TRBV9; D gene ambiguous. Trimming stripped 0 bases from V and 10 bases from J, with 16 bases between. The CDR3 is 14 residues long. From germline, CDR1 is SGDLS and CDR2 YYNGEE. The CDR3 DNA reads TGTGCCAGCAGCGTAGATGGAAGGGCAGACGGAGCTTTCTTT. Its protein product is CASSVDGRADGAFF.

CDR3 sequence: CASSAADEQYF. DNA for the CDR3: TGTGCCAGCAGCGCCGCCGACGAGCAGTACTTC. The gene calls are TRBV27 and TRBJ2-7; D remains unclear. This CDR3 region has 11 residues. Germline V gene lookup returns CDR1 MNHEY and CDR2 SMNVEV (reference sequence). Trimming removed 6 bases from V and 5 bases from J, with 8 bases in between.

The rearrangement links TRBV30 to TRBJ1-3, with 7 positions matching TRBD1. V gave up 0 bases and J gave up 4 bases; unmatched junction bases: 6. Germline CDR1 reads GTSNPN; CDR2 reads SVGIG (reference sequence). The CDR3 has 15 amino acids. CDR3 sequence reads: CAWSVPSDRGNTIYF. DNA for the CDR3: TGTGCCTGGAGTGTACCCTCGGACAGGGGAAACACCATATATTTT.

The V and J genes are TRBV4-3 and TRBJ1-1; possible D gene TRBD1, 6 bases. V dropped 8 bases and J dropped 5 bases, with 15 bases sitting between them. CDR1 and CDR2 from the germline V gene are LGHNA and YSLEER. The CDR3 is 13 amino acids. CDR3 in amino acids: CASAQGIWTEAFF. The CDR3, as DNA: TGCGCCAGCGCCCAGGGGATATGGACTGAAGCTTTCTTT.

In this sample, this clone turned up once. The genes are TRBV29-1 and TRBJ2-4; 9 nucleotides align to TRBD1. Trimming removed 4 bases from V and 1 base from J; junction bases left unmatched: 8. The V gene's germline CDR1 is SQVTM and CDR2 ANQGSEA. This CDR3 spans 16 amino acids. The CDR3 region has the DNA TGCAGCGTTGGCATGACAGGGGGGAACGCCAAAAACATTCAGTACTTC. It encodes CSVGMTGGNAKNIQYF.

The chain combines TRBV11-2 with TRBJ2-7; D is unresolved. CDR1 SGHAT and CDR2 FQNNGV come from the germline V gene. Trimming stripped 6 bases from V and 6 bases from J, with 9 bases between. The CDR3 has 11 residues. The CDR3 sequence is CASSLWAEQYF. The CDR3 DNA is TGTGCCAGCAGTTTGTGGGCCGAGCAGTACTTC.

This chain links TRBV5-1 with TRBJ1-1; a weak D match, TRBD1 (6 bases). CDR3 size: 13 residues. The V end lost 4 bases, the J end lost 6 bases, and 13 bases lay between the germline ends. Per the germline V gene, CDR1 is SGHRS and CDR2 is YFSETQ. In DNA form, the CDR3 reads TGCGCCAGCAGCCTCACAGGGTACTCTGAAGCTTTCTTT. Translating gives CASSLTGYSEAFF.

The V call is TRBV7-8, the J call TRBJ2-7; D may correspond to TRBD1 or TRBD2 (6 bases each). This CDR3 spans 13 amino acids. Deletions cut 4 bases from V and 6 bases from J, with 13 bases between. Germline loops: CDR1 SGHVS, CDR2 FQNEAQ. CDR3 in DNA: TGTGCCAGCAGCTCAGGCTGGGGGGCCGAGCAGTACTTC. It codes for CASSSGWGAEQYF.

The rearrangement links TRBV2 to TRBJ1-2; D remains ambiguous. The CDR3 has 14 residues. Germline assignment: CDR1 SNHLY and CDR2 FYNNEI. V was clipped by 7 bases and J by 2 bases, with 14 bases between them. DNA for the CDR3: TGTGCCAGCATCGTCGAGGCCTTGAACTATGGCTACACCTTC. Its translation: CASIVEALNYGYTF.

The chain links TRBV7-3 to TRBJ2-1, with D possibly being TRBD1 (5 bases). Between the trimmed V and J ends, which lost 0 bases and 3 bases, there was a span of 12 bases. Germline values: CDR1 SGHTA, CDR2 FQGTGA. There are 16 residues in the CDR3. The CDR3: CASSLTGQGIYNEQFF. CDR3 nucleotide sequence: TGTGCCAGCAGCTTAACGGGCCAGGGCATCTACAATGAGCAGTTCTTC.

This rearrangement joins TRBV10-3 to TRBJ1-6; 8 bases map to TRBD1. J was trimmed by 10 bases and V by 7 bases; bases with no gene match: 9. The CDR3 covers 14 residues. Germline V lookup: CDR1 ENHRY, CDR2 SYGVKD. The CDR3 DNA is TGTGCCATCACCGCGGACAGGGCGGGATCACCCCTCCACTTT. Residues: CAITADRAGSPLHF.

This clone was recorded only once. The chain joins TRBV6-2 or TRBV6-3 to TRBJ2-3; TRBD2 aligns across 8 bases. The CDR3 is made up of 14 amino acids. With V trimmed by 2 bases and J by 10 bases, 8 bases remained unmatched. Germline CDR1 MNHEY, CDR2 SVGEGT. In nucleotides, the CDR3 is TGTGCCAGCAGTTACCCCGGGGGGGGAGAGGCGCAGTATTTT. Encoded protein: CASSYPGGGEAQYF.

The chain recombines TRBV5-3 with TRBJ2-3; 10 bases agree with TRBD2. TRBV5-3 belongs to the ORF category, with a function that is uncertain. The CDR3 runs to 17 residues. The trim removed 1 base at V and 1 base at J, leaving 6 bases unmatched. The CDR3 coding sequence is TGTGCCAGAAGCTTGAGTAGGACTAGCGGACGCACAGATACGCAGTATTTT. Its protein product is CARSLSRTSGRTDTQYF.

The genes are TRBV30 and TRBJ1-1, with D possibly being TRBD1 (5 bases). CDR3 length equals 14 residues. The germline V gene encodes CDR1 GTSNPN and CDR2 SVGIG (reference sequence). Trimming stripped 0 bases from V and 5 bases from J, with 13 bases between. The CDR3 DNA reads as TGTGCCTGGAGTGTAGGGGCAGGAGAAACTGAAGCTTTCTTT. It codes for CAWSVGAGETEAFF. Full variable domain (rest looked up from reference TRBV30 and TRBJ1-1): SQTIHQWPATLVQPVGSPLSLECTVEGTSNPNLYWYRQAAGRGLQLLFYSVGIGQISSEVPQNLSASRPQDRQFILSSKKLLLSDSGFYLCAWSVGAGETEAFFGQGTRLTVV.

This clone was detected only once. The rearrangement links TRBV9 to TRBJ1-3, with D unclear. Germline loops: CDR1 SGDLS, CDR2 YYNGEE. The CDR3 runs 16 residues. V lost 5 bases to trimming and J lost 0 bases, with 15 bases between them. Written as DNA, the CDR3 is TGTGCCAGCAGTGTGCATATTGGCAACTCTGGAAACACCATATATTTT. Its protein is CASSVHIGNSGNTIYF.

The chain couples TRBV7-2 to TRBJ1-3; the D gene is possibly TRBD1 (5 bases). CDR1 is SGHTA, CDR2 FQGNSA, per germline. The CDR3 is 15 residues long. Between the trimmed V and J ends, which lost 1 base and 0 bases, there was a span of 7 bases. The CDR3: CASSLVGVSGNTIYF. CDR3 in DNA: TGTGCCAGCAGCTTAGTGGGGGTCTCTGGAAACACCATATATTTT.